This T cell receptor beta chain came from a study of T cells after yellow fever vaccination. UMIs were added to TCR cDNA along with a universal primer site when it was made by 5'RACE template switching. One entry per CDR3 protein results from TCRdb running MiXCR on the 5' RACE reads. Of around 360,000 distinct CDR3 sequences listed, approximately 10% are singletons. The CDR3 runs 15 residues. With 4 bases clipped from V and 5 bases from J, the junction kept 7 bases outside the gene matches. This clonotype has more than one count but fewer than ten. The target antigen is unknown. General study results and limits: Most primary-vaccination clones reappeared after the booster (approximately 97% CD4, approximately 88% CD8).

The genes are TRBV12-3 or TRBV12-4 and TRBJ1-2; 10 bases align to TRBD1. Sample: PBMCs, taken on the day of the first yellow fever vaccination. The sequence came from a man aged 18 to 35 who received the YFV17D yellow fever vaccine. CDR3 loop: CASSSPGTGDYGYTF. CDR3 in DNA: TGTGCCAGCAGTTCTCCTGGGACAGGGGATTATGGCTACACCTTC.